The 14 T cell receptor beta chains given below trace back to one sample, sequenced in a study of blood T cell repertoires in COVID-19. Sequencing was performed with immunoSEQ multiplex PCR; in TCRdb, only in-frame clones are kept and a portion is missing. The sample holds 150,000 to 200,000 clones, around 89% seen once. Sample: PBMCs or T cells enriched from blood (not recorded which). Every receptor here comes from a woman between 50 and 59 years old who had recovered from COVID-19.

This sequence joins TRBV4-1 and TRBJ2-7; tentative D call: TRBD1 (6 bases). Trimming shortened V by 1 base and J by 6 bases, and 13 bases separated the two germline ends. The length of the CDR3 is 14 residues. Germline V gives CDR1 MGHRA, CDR2 YSYEKL. The CDR3 DNA reads TGCGCCAGCAGCCAAGGAGGGCAGGGGCTCGAGCAGTACTTC. Its translation is CASSQGGQGLEQYF.

This rearrangement joins TRBV2 to TRBJ2-5; maybe TRBD1 (5 bases). Looked up from germline, CDR1 is SNHLY and CDR2 is FYNNEI. This CDR3 is 14 amino acids long. Between the trimmed V and J ends, which lost 4 bases and 5 bases, there was a span of 14 bases. CDR3 sequence: CASSVWGRGETQYF. The CDR3 DNA reads as TGTGCCAGCAGTGTCTGGGGCCGTGGGGAGACCCAGTACTTC.

The chain links TRBV19 to TRBJ1-2; 7 bases map to TRBD1. This CDR3 contains 14 residues. Trimming at V came to 4 bases and at J to 12 bases, leaving 14 bases not matched to a gene. Germline V gene data show CDR1 as LNHDA and CDR2 as SQIVND (reference sequence). The CDR3 DNA follows: TGTGCCAGTAGTAGAGCCGGGACAGACTTTCGCAACACCTTC. Translating it yields CASSRAGTDFRNTF.

This clone was counted a single time. The chain employs TRBV6-5 and TRBJ2-2; 12 nucleotides agree with TRBD1. CDR3 size: 15 residues. The V segment lost 6 bases and the J segment 4 bases; nucleotides outside the gene matches: 3. Germline CDR1 is MNHEY and CDR2 is SVGAGI. This CDR3 reads CASRGQGAGTGELFF. Written as DNA, the CDR3 is TGTGCCAGCAGGGGACAGGGGGCTGGCACCGGGGAGCTGTTTTTT.

The rearrangement uses TRBV11-2 and TRBJ1-3; D possibly corresponds to TRBD1 (6 bases). This CDR3 is 13 amino acids long. Trimming removed 8 bases at V and 0 bases at J, with 8 bases between. Germline-derived CDR1 and CDR2 are SGHAT and FQNNGV. The CDR3 nucleotides read TGTGCCAGCGGACAGTCCTCTGGAAACACCATATATTTT. Translation gives CASGQSSGNTIYF.

V is TRBV19 and J is TRBJ2-1, with D possibly TRBD2 on 6 matching bases. The CDR3 is made up of 15 amino acids. The germline V gene has CDR1 LNHDA and CDR2 SQIVND (reference sequence). V was shortened by 6 bases and J by 4 bases, with 16 bases between the two germline ends. Written as DNA, the CDR3 is TGTGCCAGTAGGGGAGGCCAGGCGCCTTACAATGAGCAGTTCTTC. It translates to CASRGGQAPYNEQFF. Combining the CDR3 with reference TRBV19 and TRBJ2-1 gives the whole variable domain DGGITQSPKYLFRKEGQNVTLSCEQNLNHDAMYWYRQDPGQGLRLIYYSQIVNDFQKGDIAEGYSVSREKKESFPLTVTSAQKNPTAFYLCASRGGQAPYNEQFFGPGTRLTVL.

The chain links TRBV27 to TRBJ1-5; tentatively, D is TRBD1 (6 bases). Germline CDR1 is MNHEY and CDR2 is SMNVEV (reference sequence). This CDR3 spans 11 amino acids. V was pared by 2 bases and J by 15 bases, with 11 bases between. CDR3 sequence reads: CASSLNRARHF. CDR3 bases: TGTGCCAGCAGTTTAAACAGGGCGAGGCATTTT.

The gene calls are TRBV9 and TRBJ1-3; 8 bases are a match to TRBD1. CDR1 is SGDLS, CDR2 YYNGEE, per germline. CDR3 size: 17 residues. The J segment lost 1 base and the V segment lost 1 base, leaving 7 bases of the junction unmatched. The CDR3 here is CASSVKTGQGSGNTIYF. The CDR3 nucleotides are TGTGCCAGCAGCGTAAAAACAGGACAGGGTTCTGGAAACACCATATATTTT.

The CDR3 nucleotides read TGTGCCAGCAGAAAACAGGCCGGGACAGGGGGCAACTATGGCTACACCTTC. It yields the protein CASRKQAGTGGNYGYTF. The rearrangement links TRBV27 to TRBJ1-2; 12 bases align to TRBD1. The CDR3 runs to 17 residues. With V trimmed by 6 bases and J by 2 bases, 10 bases remained unmatched. CDR1 is MNHEY and CDR2 is SMNVEV in the germline V gene (reference sequence).

The chain recombines TRBV5-6 with TRBJ2-5, with TRBD1 matching over 7 bases. The CDR3 totals 16 residues. V was pared by 2 bases and J by 2 bases, with 9 bases of the junction left unmatched. CDR1 is SGHDT and CDR2 is YYEEEE in the germline V gene. In DNA form, the CDR3 reads TGTGCCAGCAGCTTCGGGCCTGGACAGGTACAAGAGACCCAGTACTTC. This codes for CASSFGPGQVQETQYF.

This clone was seen a handful of times. CDR3 sequence (DNA): TGTGCCAGCAGCCGAGGGTATGGCTACACCTTC. This sequence encodes CASSRGYGYTF. The rearrangement uses TRBV13 and TRBJ1-2; D is ambiguous. V lost 5 bases to trimming and J lost 5 bases, with 6 bases between them. The CDR3 has 11 residues. Germline V lookup: CDR1 PRHDT, CDR2 FYEKMQ (reference sequence).

The chain couples TRBV7-8 to TRBJ1-5, with 11 bases lining up with TRBD1. The germline CDR1 and CDR2 sequences are SGHVS and FQNEAQ. The CDR3 runs 17 residues. J lost 3 bases, V lost 1 base, and 5 bases had no gene match. The CDR3 here is CASSLVGTGGVNQPQHF. CDR3 coding DNA: TGTGCCAGCAGCTTAGTGGGGACAGGGGGTGTCAATCAGCCCCAGCATTTT.

This chain joins TRBV18 and TRBJ1-2; 7 bases are a match to TRBD1. The CDR3 contains 16 residues. Germline CDR1 reads KGHSH; CDR2 reads LQKENI. V gave up 3 bases and J gave up 4 bases; unmatched junction bases: 11. CDR3 in DNA: TGTGCCAGCTCACCCACAGGGGCATCGGATAGCTATGGCTACACCTTC. It encodes CASSPTGASDSYGYTF.

This chain links TRBV30 with TRBJ2-3; 7 bases map to TRBD2. This CDR3 has 14 amino acids. The germline V gene encodes CDR1 GTSNPN and CDR2 SVGIG (reference sequence). V dropped 0 bases and J dropped 5; count of bases not matched to a gene: 5. In DNA, the CDR3 is TGTGCCTGGAGTGTACTCGCGGGGGTAGATACGCAGTATTTT. Its translation is CAWSVLAGVDTQYF.